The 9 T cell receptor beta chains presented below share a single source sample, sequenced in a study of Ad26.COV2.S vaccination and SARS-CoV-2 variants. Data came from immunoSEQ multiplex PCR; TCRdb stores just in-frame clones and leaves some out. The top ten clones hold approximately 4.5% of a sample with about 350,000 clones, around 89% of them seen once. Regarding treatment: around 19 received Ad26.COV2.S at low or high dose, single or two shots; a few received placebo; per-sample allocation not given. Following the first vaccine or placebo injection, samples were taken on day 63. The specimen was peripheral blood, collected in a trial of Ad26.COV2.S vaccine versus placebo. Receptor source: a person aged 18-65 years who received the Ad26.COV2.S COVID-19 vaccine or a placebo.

The CDR3 is CAWESKGLWRGYTF. The CDR3 DNA sequence: TGTGCCTGGGAGTCAAAGGGTCTTTGGCGAGGCTACACCTTC. This rearrangement joins TRBV30 to TRBJ1-2; D ambiguous. Germline V gene lookup returns CDR1 GTSNPN and CDR2 SVGIG (reference sequence). With 5 bases removed from V and 8 bases from J, the gap between germline ends came to 21 bases. This CDR3 comprises 14 residues.

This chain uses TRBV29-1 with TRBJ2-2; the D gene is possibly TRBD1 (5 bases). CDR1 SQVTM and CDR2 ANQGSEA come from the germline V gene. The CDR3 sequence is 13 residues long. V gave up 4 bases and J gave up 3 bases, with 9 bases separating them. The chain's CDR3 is CSVGGGDTGELFF. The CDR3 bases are TGCAGCGTTGGGGGCGGAGACACCGGGGAGCTGTTTTTT.

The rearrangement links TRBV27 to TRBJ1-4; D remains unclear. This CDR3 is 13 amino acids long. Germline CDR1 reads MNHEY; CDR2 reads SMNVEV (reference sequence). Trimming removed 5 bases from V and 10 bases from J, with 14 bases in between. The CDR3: CASSEGGEGKLFF. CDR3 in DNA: TGTGCCAGCAGTGAGGGTGGGGAGGGAAAACTGTTTTTT. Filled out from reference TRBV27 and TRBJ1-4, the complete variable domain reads EAQVTQNPRYLITVTGKKLTVTCSQNMNHEYMSWYRQDPGLGLRQIYYSMNVEVTDKGDVPEGYKVSRKEKRNFPLILESPSPNQTSLYFCASSEGGEGKLFFGSGTQLSVL.

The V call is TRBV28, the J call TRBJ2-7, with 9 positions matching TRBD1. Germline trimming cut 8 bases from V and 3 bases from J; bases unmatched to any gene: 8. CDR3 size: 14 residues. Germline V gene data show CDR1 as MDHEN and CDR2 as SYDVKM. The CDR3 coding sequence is TGTGCCAGCCAGAACCGGGGACAGGGCTACGAGCAGTACTTC. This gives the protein CASQNRGQGYEQYF.

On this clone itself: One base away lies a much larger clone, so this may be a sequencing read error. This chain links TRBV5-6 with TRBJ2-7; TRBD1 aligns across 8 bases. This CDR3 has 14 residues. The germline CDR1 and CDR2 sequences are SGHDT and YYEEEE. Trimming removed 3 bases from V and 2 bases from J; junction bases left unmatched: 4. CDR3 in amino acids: CASSSGTGTYEQYF. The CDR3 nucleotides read TGTGCCAGCAGCTCCGGGACAGGAACCTACGAGCAGTACTTC.

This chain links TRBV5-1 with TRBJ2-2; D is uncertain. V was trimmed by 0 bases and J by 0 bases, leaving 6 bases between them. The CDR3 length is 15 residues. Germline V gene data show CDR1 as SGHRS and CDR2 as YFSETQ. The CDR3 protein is CASSLGLPNTGELFF. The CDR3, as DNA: TGCGCCAGCAGCTTGGGACTTCCGAACACCGGGGAGCTGTTTTTT. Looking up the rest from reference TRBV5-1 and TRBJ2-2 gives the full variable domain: KAGVTQTPRYLIKTRGQQVTLSCSPISGHRSVSWYQQTPGQGLQFLFEYFSETQRNKGNFPGRFSGRQFSNSRSEMNVSTLELGDSALYLCASSLGLPNTGELFFGEGSRLTVL.

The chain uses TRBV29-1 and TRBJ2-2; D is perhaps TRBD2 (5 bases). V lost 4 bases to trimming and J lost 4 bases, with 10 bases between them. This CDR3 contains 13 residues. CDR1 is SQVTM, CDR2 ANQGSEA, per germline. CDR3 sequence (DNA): TGCAGCGTTGGAGGGTCCACCACCGGGGAGCTGTTTTTT. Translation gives CSVGGSTTGELFF.

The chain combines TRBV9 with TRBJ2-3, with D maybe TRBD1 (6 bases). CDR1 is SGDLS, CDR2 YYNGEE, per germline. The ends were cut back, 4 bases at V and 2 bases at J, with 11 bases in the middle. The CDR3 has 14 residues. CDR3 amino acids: CASSPGVNTDTQYF. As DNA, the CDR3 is TGTGCCAGCAGCCCAGGGGTCAACACAGATACGCAGTATTTT.

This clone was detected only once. The CDR3 DNA sequence: TGTGCCAGCCAATACCAGTTTACCTACGAGCAGTACTTC. Translating it yields CASQYQFTYEQYF. The chain combines TRBV6-6 with TRBJ2-7; unclear D gene. Germline CDR1 and CDR2: MNHNY and SVGAGI (reference sequence). V was clipped by 8 bases and J by 2 bases, with 13 bases between them. The CDR3 has 13 residues.